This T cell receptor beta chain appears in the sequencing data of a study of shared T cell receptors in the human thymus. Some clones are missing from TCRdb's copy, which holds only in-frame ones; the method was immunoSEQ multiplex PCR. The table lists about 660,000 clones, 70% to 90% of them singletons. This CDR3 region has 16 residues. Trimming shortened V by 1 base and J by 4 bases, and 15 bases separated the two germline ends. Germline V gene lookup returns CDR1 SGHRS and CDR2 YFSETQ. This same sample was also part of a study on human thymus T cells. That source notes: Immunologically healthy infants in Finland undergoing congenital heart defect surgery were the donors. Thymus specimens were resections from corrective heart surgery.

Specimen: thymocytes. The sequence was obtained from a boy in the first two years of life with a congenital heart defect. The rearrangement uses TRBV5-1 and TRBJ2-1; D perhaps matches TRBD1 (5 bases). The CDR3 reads CASSLSVRDLYNEQFF. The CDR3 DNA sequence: TGCGCCAGCAGCTTGTCGGTCAGGGATCTTTACAATGAGCAGTTCTTC.